The clone carrying this T cell receptor (beta chain) occurred many times. Building the TCR beta libraries relied on iRepertoire HTBI primers, and CDR3 regions underwent Arm-PCR. MiXCR, applied by TCRdb to the multiplex PCR reads, yields one record per CDR3 protein. The table shows a few hundred thousand distinct CDR3 sequences, with around 20% occurring only once. Germline V gene data show CDR1 as MDHEN and CDR2 as SYDVKM. There are 18 residues in the CDR3. The V segment lost 3 bases and the J segment 0 bases; nucleotides outside the gene matches: 7. Time point given: persistent/refractory GD, antithyroid drugs over 5 years with positive TRAb. Making the TCR library involved RNA that had been extracted from PBMCs. This sample was included in a study of regulatory T cells in long-lasting Graves disease.

This sample comprised peripheral blood mononuclear cells (PBMCs), obtained when the disease was refractory, from a patient treated with antithyroid drugs. V and J are TRBV28 and TRBJ2-2; TRBD2 matches 10 bases. This clonotype originated in a female donor with Graves disease. The CDR3, as DNA: TGTGCCAGCAGTTTTCTAGCGGGAGCCAAGCCGAACACCGGGGAGCTGTTTTTT. Its translation: CASSFLAGAKPNTGELFF.